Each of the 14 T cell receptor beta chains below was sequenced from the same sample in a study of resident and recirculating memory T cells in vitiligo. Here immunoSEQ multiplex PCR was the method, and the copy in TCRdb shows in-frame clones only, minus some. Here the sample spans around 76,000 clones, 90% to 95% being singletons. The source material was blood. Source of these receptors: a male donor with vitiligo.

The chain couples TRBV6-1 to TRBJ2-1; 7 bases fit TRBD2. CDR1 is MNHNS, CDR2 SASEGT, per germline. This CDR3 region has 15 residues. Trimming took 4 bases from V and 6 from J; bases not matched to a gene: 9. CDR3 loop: CASSAGRLLGNEQFF. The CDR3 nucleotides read TGTGCCAGCAGTGCCGGGAGGCTACTGGGCAATGAGCAGTTCTTC.

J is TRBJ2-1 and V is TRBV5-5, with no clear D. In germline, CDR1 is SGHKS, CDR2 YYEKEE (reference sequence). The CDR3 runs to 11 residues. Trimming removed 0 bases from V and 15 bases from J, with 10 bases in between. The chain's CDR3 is CASSLGRVTFF. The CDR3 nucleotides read TGTGCCAGCAGCTTGGGACGGGTAACGTTCTTC.

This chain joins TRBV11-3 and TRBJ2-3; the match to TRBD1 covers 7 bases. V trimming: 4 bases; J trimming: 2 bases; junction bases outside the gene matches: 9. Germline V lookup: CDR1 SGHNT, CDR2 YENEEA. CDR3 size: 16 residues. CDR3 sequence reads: CASSSGTDLVTDTQYF. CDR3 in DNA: TGTGCCAGCAGCTCTGGGACAGACCTAGTCACAGATACGCAGTATTTT. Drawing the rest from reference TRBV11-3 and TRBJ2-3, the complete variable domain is EAGVVQSPRYKIIEKKQPVAFWCNPISGHNTLYWYLQNLGQGPELLIRYENEEAVDDSQLPKDRFSAERLKGVDSTLKIQPAELGDSAVYLCASSSGTDLVTDTQYFGPGTRLTVL.

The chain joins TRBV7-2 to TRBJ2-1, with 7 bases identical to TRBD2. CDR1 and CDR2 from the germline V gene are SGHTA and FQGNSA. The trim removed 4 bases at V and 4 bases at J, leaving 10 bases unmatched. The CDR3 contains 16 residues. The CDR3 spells CASSSVSGTTYNEQFF. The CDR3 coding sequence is TGTGCCAGCAGCTCCGTTTCCGGGACTACTTACAATGAGCAGTTCTTC. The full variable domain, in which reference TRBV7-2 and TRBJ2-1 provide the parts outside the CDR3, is GAGVSQSPSNKVTEKGKDVELRCDPISGHTALYWYRQSLGQGLEFLIYFQGNSAPDKSGLPSDRFSAERTGGSVSTLTIQRTQQEDSAVYLCASSSVSGTTYNEQFFGPGTRLTVL.

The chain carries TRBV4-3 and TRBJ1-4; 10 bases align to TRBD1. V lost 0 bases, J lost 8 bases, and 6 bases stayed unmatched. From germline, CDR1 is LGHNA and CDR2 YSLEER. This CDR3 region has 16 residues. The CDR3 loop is CASSQEGGTGAEKLFF. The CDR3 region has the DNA TGCGCCAGCAGCCAAGAAGGGGGGACAGGGGCGGAAAAACTGTTTTTT.

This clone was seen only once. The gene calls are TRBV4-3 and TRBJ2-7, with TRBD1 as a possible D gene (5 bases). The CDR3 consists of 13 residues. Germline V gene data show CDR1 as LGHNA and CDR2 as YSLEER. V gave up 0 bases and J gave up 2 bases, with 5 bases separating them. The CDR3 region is CASSQDRAYEQYF. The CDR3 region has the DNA TGCGCCAGCAGCCAAGACAGGGCCTACGAGCAGTACTTC.

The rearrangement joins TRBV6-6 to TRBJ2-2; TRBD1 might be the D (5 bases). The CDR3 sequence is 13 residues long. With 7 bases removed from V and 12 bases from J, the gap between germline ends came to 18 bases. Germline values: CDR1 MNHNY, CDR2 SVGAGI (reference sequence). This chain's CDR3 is CASNPTLQEKLFF. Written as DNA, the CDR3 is TGTGCCAGCAACCCGACCTTACAGGAGAAGCTGTTTTTT.

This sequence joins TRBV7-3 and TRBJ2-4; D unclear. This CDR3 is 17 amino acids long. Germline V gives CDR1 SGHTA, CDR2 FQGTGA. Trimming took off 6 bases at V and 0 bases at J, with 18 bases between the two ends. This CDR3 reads CASRRLPQRLAKNIQYF. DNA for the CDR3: TGTGCCAGCAGGCGGCTCCCCCAAAGACTAGCCAAAAACATTCAGTACTTC.

The CDR3: CASSLYGQGAAGELFF. CDR3 nucleotides: TGTGCCAGCAGCTTATACGGACAGGGGGCGGCCGGGGAGCTGTTTTTT. The J gene is TRBJ2-2, the V gene TRBV7-8; 11 positions match TRBD1. Trimming took 2 bases from V and 6 from J; bases not matched to a gene: 5. The germline CDR1 and CDR2 sequences are SGHVS and FQNEAQ. This CDR3 is 16 amino acids long. The whole variable domain, filled in from reference TRBV7-8 and TRBJ2-2, reads GAGVSQSPRYKVAKRGQDVALRCDPISGHVSLFWYQQALGQGPEFLTYFQNEAQLDKSGLPSDRFFAERPEGSVSTLKIQRTQQEDSAVYLCASSLYGQGAAGELFFGEGSRLTVL.

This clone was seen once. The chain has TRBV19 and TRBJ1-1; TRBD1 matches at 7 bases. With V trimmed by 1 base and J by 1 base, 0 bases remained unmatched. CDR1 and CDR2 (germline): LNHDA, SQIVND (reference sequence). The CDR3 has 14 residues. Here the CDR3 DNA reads TGTGCCAGTAGTATAGGGGACAGGAACACTGAAGCTTTCTTT. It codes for CASSIGDRNTEAFF.

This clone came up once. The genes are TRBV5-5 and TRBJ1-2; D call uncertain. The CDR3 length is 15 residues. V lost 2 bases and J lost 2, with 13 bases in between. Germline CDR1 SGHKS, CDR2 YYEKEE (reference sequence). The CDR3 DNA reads TGTGCCAGCAGCTTAATTGCCCTCGGGAACTATGGCTACACCTTC. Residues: CASSLIALGNYGYTF. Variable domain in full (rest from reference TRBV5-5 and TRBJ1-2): DAGVTQSPTHLIKTRGQQVTLRCSPISGHKSVSWYQQVLGQGPQFIFQYYEKEERGRGNFPDRFSARQFPNYSSELNVNALLLGDSALYLCASSLIALGNYGYTFGSGTRLTVV.

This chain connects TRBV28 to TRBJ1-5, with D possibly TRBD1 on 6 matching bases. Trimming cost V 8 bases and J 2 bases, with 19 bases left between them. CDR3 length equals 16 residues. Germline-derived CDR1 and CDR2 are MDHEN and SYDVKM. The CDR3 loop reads CASLGSQGLGNQPQHF. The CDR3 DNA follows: TGTGCCAGCCTGGGTTCACAGGGTCTAGGCAATCAGCCCCAGCATTTT.

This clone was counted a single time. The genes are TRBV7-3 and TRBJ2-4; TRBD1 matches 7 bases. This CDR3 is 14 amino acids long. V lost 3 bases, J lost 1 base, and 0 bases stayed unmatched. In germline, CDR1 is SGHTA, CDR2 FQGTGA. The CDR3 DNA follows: TGTGCCAGCAGCTTGACAGGGGCCAAAAACATTCAGTACTTC. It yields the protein CASSLTGAKNIQYF.

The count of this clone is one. CDR3 amino acids: CAWSVHVGDEQYF. Written as DNA, the CDR3 is TGTGCCTGGAGTGTACACGTTGGAGACGAGCAGTACTTC. This rearrangement joins TRBV30 to TRBJ2-7; D not resolved. Trimming removed 0 bases at V and 5 bases at J, with 11 bases between. The CDR3 contains 13 residues. Germline assignment: CDR1 GTSNPN and CDR2 SVGIG (reference sequence). Full variable domain (missing parts from reference TRBV30 and TRBJ2-7): SQTIHQWPATLVQPVGSPLSLECTVEGTSNPNLYWYRQAAGRGLQLLFYSVGIGQISSEVPQNLSASRPQDRQFILSSKKLLLSDSGFYLCAWSVHVGDEQYFGPGTRLTVT.